A selection of T cell receptor beta chains follows, all from one sample in a study of regulatory T cells in long-lasting Graves disease. TCRdb used MiXCR to reprocess the multiplex PCR reads, holding one entry per CDR3 protein. The data show 200,000 to 250,000 distinct CDR3 sequences, approximately 19% seen once. Separately, the same data were catalogued under a study of T cells in Graves' hyperthyroidism and ophthalmopathy.

Sample: peripheral blood mononuclear cells (PBMCs), taken at new diagnosis, from a patient treated with antithyroid drugs. These receptors originate from a young woman with Graves disease. Both conserved end residues are part of each CDR3. Fields, in order: CDR3 DNA, CDR3 protein, CDR3 length, J gene, clone size, V gene, D gene. The D gene is left open where the match is weak. The size of a clone is reported for some rows only, either as once, few or many, or as a class for expanded clones.

cdr3_nt: TGTGCCCATTACAGGGGGCCCAACGCTGAAGCTTTCTTT
cdr3_aa: CAHYRGPNAEAFF
cdr3_length: 13
j_call: TRBJ1-1
clone_size: many
v_call: TRBV19
d_call: TRBD1

cdr3_nt: TGTGCCAGCAGCTTAGGGGCAGGTATCAATCAGCCCCAGCATTTT
cdr3_aa: CASSLGAGINQPQHF
cdr3_length: 15
j_call: TRBJ1-5
clone_size: few
v_call: TRBV7-2
d_call: -

cdr3_nt: TGTGCCAGCAGTTTCGGGAGCGTTGAGACCCAGTACTTC
cdr3_aa: CASSFGSVETQYF
cdr3_length: 13
j_call: TRBJ2-5
clone_size: many
v_call: TRBV28
d_call: -

cdr3_nt: TGTGCCAGCAGTTTAAATAGTGCGCAGCCCCAGCATTTT
cdr3_aa: CASSLNSAQPQHF
cdr3_length: 13
j_call: TRBJ1-5
clone_size: many
v_call: TRBV27
d_call: -

cdr3_nt: TGTGCCAGCAGTTTGAAGACTAGCGGCGCTAGCACAGATACGCAGTATTTT
cdr3_aa: CASSLKTSGASTDTQYF
cdr3_length: 17
j_call: TRBJ2-3
clone_size: -
v_call: TRBV28
d_call: TRBD2

cdr3_nt: TGTGCCAGCAGTCCGGGGGGATGGGACAACGGCATGAACACTGAAGCTTTCTTT
cdr3_aa: CASSPGGWDNGMNTEAFF
cdr3_length: 18
j_call: TRBJ1-1
clone_size: -
v_call: TRBV27
d_call: -

cdr3_nt: TGCGCCAGCAGTGCATACAACAGTCCTAGCACAGATACGCAGTATTTT
cdr3_aa: CASSAYNSPSTDTQYF
cdr3_length: 16
j_call: TRBJ2-3
clone_size: -
v_call: TRBV10-1
d_call: -

cdr3_nt: TGTGCCAGCAGCCCTCGCGCGGGGCCCGACGAGCAGTACTTC
cdr3_aa: CASSPRAGPDEQYF
cdr3_length: 14
j_call: TRBJ2-7
clone_size: many
v_call: TRBV7-8
d_call: -

cdr3_nt: TGTGCCAGCTCACCACCCGCGGGGGGACAACATATGCAGGATTTT
cdr3_aa: CASSPPAGGQHMQDF
cdr3_length: 15
j_call: TRBJ2-3
clone_size: -
v_call: TRBV18
d_call: TRBD2

cdr3_nt: TGCAGCGTTGGAGGGACTAGCCGTTACAATGAGCAGTTCTTC
cdr3_aa: CSVGGTSRYNEQFF
cdr3_length: 14
j_call: TRBJ2-1
clone_size: -
v_call: TRBV29-1
d_call: TRBD2

cdr3_nt: TGTGCCAGCAGTGATTCGGGGGCTCACACCGGGGAGCTGTTTTTT
cdr3_aa: CASSDSGAHTGELFF
cdr3_length: 15
j_call: TRBJ2-2
clone_size: -
v_call: TRBV6-2/TRBV6-3
d_call: -

cdr3_nt: TGTGCCAGCAGCACAGCAGGGAACACTGAAGCTTTCTTT
cdr3_aa: CASSTAGNTEAFF
cdr3_length: 13
j_call: TRBJ1-1
clone_size: many
v_call: TRBV7-9
d_call: -

cdr3_nt: TGTGCCAGCAGCCAAGACGGGACAGGGTGGTACTCCTACAATGAGCAGTTCTTC
cdr3_aa: CASSQDGTGWYSYNEQFF
cdr3_length: 18
j_call: TRBJ2-1
clone_size: -
v_call: TRBV14
d_call: TRBD1

cdr3_nt: TGTGCTAGTGGTTTGCTGTCAAGCTCCTATAATTCACCCCTCCACTTT
cdr3_aa: CASGLLSSSYNSPLHF
cdr3_length: 16
j_call: TRBJ1-6
clone_size: many
v_call: TRBV12-5
d_call: -

cdr3_nt: TGTGCAACGGCCACTGAAGCTTTCTTT
cdr3_aa: CATATEAFF
cdr3_length: 9
j_call: TRBJ1-1
clone_size: many
v_call: TRBV6-1
d_call: -

cdr3_nt: TGTGCCAGCAGGAGGGACAGGGGAGAAGCTTTCTTT
cdr3_aa: CASRRDRGEAFF
cdr3_length: 12
j_call: TRBJ1-1
clone_size: many
v_call: TRBV6-1
d_call: TRBD1

cdr3_nt: TGTGCCAGTAGGCCCCGGGCGGATACAAGATGGGAGACCCAGTACTTC
cdr3_aa: CASRPRADTRWETQYF
cdr3_length: 16
j_call: TRBJ2-5
clone_size: -
v_call: TRBV19
d_call: -

cdr3_nt: TGTGCCTGGAGTGGCACTAGCGGGAGGAATGATACGCAGTATTTT
cdr3_aa: CAWSGTSGRNDTQYF
cdr3_length: 15
j_call: TRBJ2-3
clone_size: many
v_call: TRBV30
d_call: TRBD2

cdr3_nt: TGTGCCAGCCTTCTAGCGGGAGGAGTGACCTACAGTGAGCAGTTCTTC
cdr3_aa: CASLLAGGVTYSEQFF
cdr3_length: 16
j_call: TRBJ2-1
clone_size: -
v_call: TRBV28
d_call: TRBD2

cdr3_nt: TGTGCCAGCAGCTCAGAGGCCCAAACAGGGGTGGGGGAGACCCAGTACTTC
cdr3_aa: CASSSEAQTGVGETQYF
cdr3_length: 17
j_call: TRBJ2-5
clone_size: many
v_call: TRBV9
d_call: TRBD1

cdr3_nt: TGTGCCAGCAGCCCAATCAGGGGAGATACGCAGTATTTT
cdr3_aa: CASSPIRGDTQYF
cdr3_length: 13
j_call: TRBJ2-3
clone_size: many
v_call: TRBV13
d_call: -

cdr3_nt: TGTGCCAGCAGTTACCCCCCCGGGGAGCTGTTTTTT
cdr3_aa: CASSYPPGELFF
cdr3_length: 12
j_call: TRBJ2-2
clone_size: many
v_call: TRBV6-2/TRBV6-3
d_call: -

cdr3_nt: TGCGCCAGCAGCTTGGGGACAGGGTCATACACTGAAGCTTTCTTT
cdr3_aa: CASSLGTGSYTEAFF
cdr3_length: 15
j_call: TRBJ1-1
clone_size: many
v_call: TRBV5-1
d_call: TRBD1

cdr3_nt: TGCGCCAGCAGGGAGTACGGACCGATCACCGGGGAGCTGTTTTTT
cdr3_aa: CASREYGPITGELFF
cdr3_length: 15
j_call: TRBJ2-2
clone_size: many
v_call: TRBV5-1
d_call: -

cdr3_nt: TGCAGCGTTGAACCCCTCGATGGAAACACCATATATTTT
cdr3_aa: CSVEPLDGNTIYF
cdr3_length: 13
j_call: TRBJ1-3
clone_size: many
v_call: TRBV29-1
d_call: -

cdr3_nt: TGCAGTGCTTGGAGGGAGACCCAGTACTTC
cdr3_aa: CSAWRETQYF
cdr3_length: 10
j_call: TRBJ2-5
clone_size: many
v_call: TRBV20-1
d_call: -

cdr3_nt: TGTGCCACCAGCAGCGGGACAAGATACAATGAGCAGTTCTTC
cdr3_aa: CATSSGTRYNEQFF
cdr3_length: 14
j_call: TRBJ2-1
clone_size: many
v_call: TRBV15
d_call: -

cdr3_nt: TGTGCCAGCAGTGAAAATCGGGGGCCCCAAAACATTCAGTACTTC
cdr3_aa: CASSENRGPQNIQYF
cdr3_length: 15
j_call: TRBJ2-4
clone_size: many
v_call: TRBV2
d_call: -

cdr3_nt: TGTGCCAGCAGTAAATGGACGGTGAATGAAAAACTGTTTTTT
cdr3_aa: CASSKWTVNEKLFF
cdr3_length: 14
j_call: TRBJ1-4
clone_size: many
v_call: TRBV6-1
d_call: -

cdr3_nt: TGTGCCAGCAGCTTAGGCCCCAGACTAGCGGGGTTCGAGACCCAGTACTTC
cdr3_aa: CASSLGPRLAGFETQYF
cdr3_length: 17
j_call: TRBJ2-5
clone_size: many
v_call: TRBV11-2
d_call: TRBD2

cdr3_nt: TGCAGTGCTAGACACCCTCAGGGGGCCTCCTATGGCTACACCTTC
cdr3_aa: CSARHPQGASYGYTF
cdr3_length: 15
j_call: TRBJ1-2
clone_size: many
v_call: TRBV20-1
d_call: TRBD1

cdr3_nt: TGTGCCAGCAGCATACGGGCCTCTTTCTATGGCTACACCTTC
cdr3_aa: CASSIRASFYGYTF
cdr3_length: 14
j_call: TRBJ1-2
clone_size: many
v_call: TRBV13
d_call: -

cdr3_nt: TGCAGCGTGAACGGCAACATGAACACTGAAGCTTTCTTT
cdr3_aa: CSVNGNMNTEAFF
cdr3_length: 13
j_call: TRBJ1-1
clone_size: few
v_call: TRBV29-1
d_call: -

cdr3_nt: TGCGCCAGCAGCTTGGCTGGGACAGGGGAGGAAAAACTGTTTTTT
cdr3_aa: CASSLAGTGEEKLFF
cdr3_length: 15
j_call: TRBJ1-4
clone_size: many
v_call: TRBV5-1
d_call: TRBD1

cdr3_nt: TGTGCCAGCTCACCGGACAGGGGACGAGGCACTGAAGCTTTCTTT
cdr3_aa: CASSPDRGRGTEAFF
cdr3_length: 15
j_call: TRBJ1-1
clone_size: many
v_call: TRBV18
d_call: TRBD1

cdr3_nt: TGTGCCAGCTCAAAGACAGGGGATGGCAATCAGCCCCAGCATTTT
cdr3_aa: CASSKTGDGNQPQHF
cdr3_length: 15
j_call: TRBJ1-5
clone_size: -
v_call: TRBV18
d_call: TRBD1

cdr3_nt: TGTGCCAGCAGCAAGGACCCGAGTACTAGCTTATACGAGCAGTACTTC
cdr3_aa: CASSKDPSTSLYEQYF
cdr3_length: 16
j_call: TRBJ2-7
clone_size: many
v_call: TRBV6-1
d_call: -

cdr3_nt: TGTGCCAGCAGTTACTCACAGAACACTGAAGCTTTCTTT
cdr3_aa: CASSYSQNTEAFF
cdr3_length: 13
j_call: TRBJ1-1
clone_size: many
v_call: TRBV6-9
d_call: -

cdr3_nt: TGTGCCATCAGTGAGTCCTCTTTAGGCGTTGGCACAGATACGCAGTATTTT
cdr3_aa: CAISESSLGVGTDTQYF
cdr3_length: 17
j_call: TRBJ2-3
clone_size: many
v_call: TRBV10-3
d_call: -